This TCR beta chain originates from a study of CD8+ T cells in alopecia areata (dated by TCRdb to 2017 to 2018). For the study in its entirety: Skin from C3H/HeJ donors with spontaneous alopecia (roughly 6-12 months old) was grafted onto female C3H/HeJ recipients aged roughly 6-11 weeks. High-throughput TCRbeta sequencing was used to examine T cell clonal expansion in alopecia areata in both the C3H/HeJ mouse model and human patients. Human TCRbeta sequencing covered scalp tissue and sorted CD4+ and CD8+ peripheral blood T cells from patchy and totalis/universalis alopecia areata patients and healthy controls. Clonality in the scalp was compared among normal scalp (n=4), patchy alopecia areata scalp (n=8), and alopecia totalis/universalis scalp (n=8). The RNA source kit depended on sample type: the PAXgene miRNA kit for fixed scalp, the miRNeasy kit for PBMCs, and the RNeasy kit for mouse skin. Amplification of TCRbeta CDR3 regions was done by immunoSEQ multiplex PCR using 35 Vbeta forward primers and 13 Jbeta reverse primers.

From cysteine to phenylalanine, the CDR3 is 14 amino acids long. The DNA covers only part of the CDR3, 30 bases in frame from base 1. Looking up the germline V gene (reference sequence) yields CDR1 NNHNN and CDR2 SYGAGS. Regarding this clone: Its antigen remains undetermined. The receptor originates from a mouse, and its gene names and germline sequences are accordingly murine. Read sequence stops 4 residues before the CDR3 end, and the germline J gene provides the missing end.

Broader findings and caveats from the paper: Unlike mouse skin, where gammadelta T cells dominate, normal human skin contains resident alphabeta T cells that get sequenced too, which complicates analysis of the scalp TCR repertoire. Lesional scalp, especially in alopecia totalis/universalis, showed higher clonality and more expanded CD8+ clones than normal scalp, suggesting antigenic drive. Shared TCR sequences between patients were less evident than in mice, which may be partly attributable to HLA diversity in the patient population.

Cells from mouse cutaneous lymph nodes were pooled, stained for CD4, CD8alpha, NKG2D, NKG2ACE and other markers, and then sorted on a BD Influx. The library was generated by the immunoSEQ multiplex PCR assay. RNA was extracted from all samples and reverse transcribed into cDNA, which served as template for TCR sequencing. SuperScript III was used to make first-strand cDNA, primed with a 2:1 mix of oligo-dT and random hexamers. A synthetic immune receptor repertoire was used to gauge amplification bias, and whatever bias remained was removed computationally. Sequencing of the libraries was done on Illumina HiSeq with 60 bp reads that cover the CDR3, reading from J toward V. As for the authors' bioinformatics: After raw reads were preprocessed to remove errors, the CDR3 was defined following IMGT conventions as running from the conserved cysteine to phenylalanine. Clonality was computed by normalizing Shannon entropy by log2 of the number of productive unique TCRs and subtracting the result from 1. Scalp TCRbeta sequences were cross-referenced with sorted blood CD4 and CD8 repertoires so that the CD4 or CD8 identity of scalp clones could be inferred. TCRdb obtained this table from immuneACCESS and retained in-frame rearrangements with V and J assigned. These tables miss some clones; where compared with another copy, unresolved V genes account for less than half of the shortfall, and the remainder is unexplained. From that table come the V and J calls and clone size; the DNA was used to work out D and trimming. The table for this sample lists 290,000 or so clones, none of them counted only once. Of the sample, roughly 1.2% falls within the top ten clones.

The rearrangement joined TRBV13-2 to TRBJ2-5, with a tentative D gene TRBD1 over 6 matching bases. This TCR was recovered from a C3H/HeJ mouse with alopecia areata. The MHC haplotype carried by mice of this strain is H2-k. The sequenced sample was CD4+ T cells sorted from a lymph node. CDR3 DNA (partial): TGTGCCAGCGGTGATGCGCGGACAGAAGAC. Its amino acids are CASGDARTED. The full CDR3 is CASGDARTEDTQYF.